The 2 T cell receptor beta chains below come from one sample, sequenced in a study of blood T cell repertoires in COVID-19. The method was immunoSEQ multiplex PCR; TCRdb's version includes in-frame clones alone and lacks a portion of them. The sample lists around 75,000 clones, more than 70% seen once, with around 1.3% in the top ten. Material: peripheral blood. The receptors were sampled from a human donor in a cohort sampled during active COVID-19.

As DNA, the CDR3 is TGTGCCAGTAGTATTGGCACAGGGGGCGCTGGGGCCAACGTCCTGACTTTC. This gives the protein CASSIGTGGAGANVLTF. This chain uses TRBV19 with TRBJ2-6; TRBD1 matches at 9 bases. Germline trimming cut 3 bases from V and 2 bases from J; bases unmatched to any gene: 5. This CDR3 has 17 amino acids. Germline V lookup: CDR1 LNHDA, CDR2 SQIVND (reference sequence).

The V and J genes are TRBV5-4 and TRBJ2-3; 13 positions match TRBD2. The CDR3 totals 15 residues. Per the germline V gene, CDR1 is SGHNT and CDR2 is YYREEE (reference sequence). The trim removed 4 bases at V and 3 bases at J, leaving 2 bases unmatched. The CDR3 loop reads CASSLTSGGTDTQYF. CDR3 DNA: TGTGCCAGCAGCCTGACTAGCGGGGGGACAGATACGCAGTATTTT.